This T cell receptor (beta chain) stems from a study of sequential checkpoint blockade in melanoma. Libraries were prepared by immunoSEQ multiplex PCR; TCRdb keeps only in-frame clonotypes and omits some of them. Here the sample spans approximately 15,000 clones, about 80% being singletons. Treatment described: randomized to nivolumab then ipilimumab (arm A) or the reverse (arm B). From thawed PBMCs, live CD3+CD8+ cells negative for CD19 and CD56 were sorted. Germline CDR1 reads SGHAT; CDR2 reads FQDESV (reference sequence). The CDR3 is 11 amino acids. V shed 6 bases and J shed 6 bases, with 9 bases lying between them.

The clonotype was recovered from a human donor with melanoma. This chain connects TRBV11-1 to TRBJ2-7; D uncertain. The sample was CD8+ T cells sorted from blood (inferred from file names), taken from a patient given nivolumab and ipilimumab in sequence. CDR3 nucleotide sequence: TGTGCCAGCAGGGCAGGAACCGAGCAGTACTTC. This codes for CASRAGTEQYF.